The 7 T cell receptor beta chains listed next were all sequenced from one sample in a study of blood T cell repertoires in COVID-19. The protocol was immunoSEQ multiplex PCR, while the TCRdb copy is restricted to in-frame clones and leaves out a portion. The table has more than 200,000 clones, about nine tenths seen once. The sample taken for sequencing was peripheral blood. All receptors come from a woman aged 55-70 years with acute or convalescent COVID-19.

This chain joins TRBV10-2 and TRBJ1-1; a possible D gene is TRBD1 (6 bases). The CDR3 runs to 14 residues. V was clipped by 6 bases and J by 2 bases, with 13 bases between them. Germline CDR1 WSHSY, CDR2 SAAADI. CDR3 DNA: TGCGCCAGCAGAGAAACAGGGATTAACACTGAAGCTTTCTTT. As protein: CASRETGINTEAFF.

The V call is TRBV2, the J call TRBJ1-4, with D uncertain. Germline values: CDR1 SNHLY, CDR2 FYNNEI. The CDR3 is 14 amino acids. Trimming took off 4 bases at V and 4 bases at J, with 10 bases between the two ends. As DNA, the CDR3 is TGTGCCAGCAGTGTAACGGGGAATAATGAAAAACTGTTTTTT. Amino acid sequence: CASSVTGNNEKLFF.

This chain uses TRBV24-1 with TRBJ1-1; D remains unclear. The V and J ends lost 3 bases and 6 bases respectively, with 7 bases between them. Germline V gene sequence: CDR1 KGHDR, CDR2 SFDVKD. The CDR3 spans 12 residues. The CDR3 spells CATSDLGAEAFF. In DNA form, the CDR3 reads TGTGCCACCAGTGATCTAGGCGCTGAAGCTTTCTTT.

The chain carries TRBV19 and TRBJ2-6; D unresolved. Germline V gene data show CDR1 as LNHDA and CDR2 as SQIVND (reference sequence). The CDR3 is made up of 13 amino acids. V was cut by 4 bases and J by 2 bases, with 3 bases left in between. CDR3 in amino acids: CASSNTGANVLTF. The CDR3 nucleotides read TGTGCCAGTAGTAATACTGGGGCCAACGTCCTGACTTTC.

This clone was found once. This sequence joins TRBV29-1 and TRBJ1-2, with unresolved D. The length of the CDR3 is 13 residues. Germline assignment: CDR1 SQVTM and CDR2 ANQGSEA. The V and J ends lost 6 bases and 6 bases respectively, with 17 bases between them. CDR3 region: CSVGLSDLHGYTF. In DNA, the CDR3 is TGCAGCGTCGGACTCTCGGACCTCCATGGCTACACCTTC. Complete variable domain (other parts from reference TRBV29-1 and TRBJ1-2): SAVISQKPSRDICQRGTSLTIQCQVDSQVTMMFWYRQQPGQSLTLIATANQGSEATYESGFVIDKFPISRPNLTFSTLTVSNMSPEDSSIYLCSVGLSDLHGYTFGSGTRLTVV.

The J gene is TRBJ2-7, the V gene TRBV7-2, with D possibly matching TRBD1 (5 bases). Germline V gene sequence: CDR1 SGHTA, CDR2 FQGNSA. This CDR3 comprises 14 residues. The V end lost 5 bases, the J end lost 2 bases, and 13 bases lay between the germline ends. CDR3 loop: CASSPHAGPYEQYF. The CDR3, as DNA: TGTGCCAGCAGCCCCCATGCAGGGCCCTACGAGCAGTACTTC.

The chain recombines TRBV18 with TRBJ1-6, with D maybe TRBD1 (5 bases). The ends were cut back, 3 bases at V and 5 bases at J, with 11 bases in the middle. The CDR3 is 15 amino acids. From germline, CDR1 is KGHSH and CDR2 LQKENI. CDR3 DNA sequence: TGTGCCAGCTCACCGGGGAGGGGTCATAATTCACCCCTCCACTTT. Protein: CASSPGRGHNSPLHF.